This T cell receptor beta chain comes out of a study of CD4 T cell repertoires in COVID-19. Points on this clone: The antigen remains unidentified.

These patients had recovered from COVID-19 ranging mild to severe. V lost 2 bases to trimming and J lost 7 bases; unmatched junction nucleotides: 1. From germline, CDR1 is KGHSH and CDR2 LQKENI. The CDR3 length is 12 residues. Sequenced by immunoSEQ multiplex PCR; TCRdb stores in-frame clones only, minus some. The sample consists of about 75,000 clones, 83% of them appearing once. General study results and limits: Suggested intraclonal diversification: top SARS-CoV-2-reactive clonotypes appeared in two or three memory subsets. SARS-CoV and/or HKU1 spike cultures shared between about 6 and 26% of SARS-CoV-2 clonotypes.

V and J are TRBV18 and TRBJ1-1; 7 bases agree with TRBD1. This receptor was obtained from a human donor who had COVID-19. The sequenced sample was CD4+ T cells from peripheral blood, obtained after recovery from COVID-19. In nucleotides, the CDR3 is TGTGCCAGCTCACCAGGGGACAGTGAAGCTTTCTTT. Encoded protein: CASSPGDSEAFF.